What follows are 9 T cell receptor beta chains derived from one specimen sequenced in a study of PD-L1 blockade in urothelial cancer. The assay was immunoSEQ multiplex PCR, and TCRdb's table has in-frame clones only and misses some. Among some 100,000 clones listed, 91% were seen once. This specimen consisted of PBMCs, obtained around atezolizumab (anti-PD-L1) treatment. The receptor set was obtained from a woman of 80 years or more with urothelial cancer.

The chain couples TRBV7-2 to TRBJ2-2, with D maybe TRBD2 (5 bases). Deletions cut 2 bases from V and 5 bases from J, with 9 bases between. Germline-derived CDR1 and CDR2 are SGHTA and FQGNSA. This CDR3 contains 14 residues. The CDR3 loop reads CASSLKLGTGELFF. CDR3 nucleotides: TGTGCCAGCAGCTTAAAACTAGGGACCGGGGAGCTGTTTTTT.

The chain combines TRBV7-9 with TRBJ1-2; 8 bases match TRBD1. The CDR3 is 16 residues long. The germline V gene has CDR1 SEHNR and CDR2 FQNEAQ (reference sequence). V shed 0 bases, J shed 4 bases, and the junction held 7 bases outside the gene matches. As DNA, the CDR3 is TGTGCCAGCAGCTTAGCGTTGGCAGGGGGCGCCTATGGCTACACCTTC. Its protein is CASSLALAGGAYGYTF.

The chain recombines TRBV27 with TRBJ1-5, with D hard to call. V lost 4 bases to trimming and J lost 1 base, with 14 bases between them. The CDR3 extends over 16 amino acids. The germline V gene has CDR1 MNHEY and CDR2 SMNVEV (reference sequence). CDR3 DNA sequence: TGTGCCAGCAGTTCCTCAAATTCGGGAAGCAATCAGCCCCAGCATTTT. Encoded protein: CASSSSNSGSNQPQHF.

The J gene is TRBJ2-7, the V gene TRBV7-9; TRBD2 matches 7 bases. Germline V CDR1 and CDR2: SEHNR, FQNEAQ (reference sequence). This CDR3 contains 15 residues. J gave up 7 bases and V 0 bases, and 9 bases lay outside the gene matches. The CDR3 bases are TGTGCCAGCAGCTTAGCGACCAGCGGGACGGGTGAGCAGTACTTC. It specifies CASSLATSGTGEQYF.

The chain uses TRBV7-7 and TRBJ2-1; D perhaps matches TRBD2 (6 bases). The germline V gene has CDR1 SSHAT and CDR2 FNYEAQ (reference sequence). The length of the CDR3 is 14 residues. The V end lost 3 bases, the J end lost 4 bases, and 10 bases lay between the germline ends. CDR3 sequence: CASSLREVYNEQFF. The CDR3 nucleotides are TGTGCCAGCAGCTTGAGGGAGGTTTACAATGAGCAGTTCTTC.

The CDR3 nucleotides are TGTGCCAGCACCTTGCTCCGAGTAGGACAACAGAACACTGAAGCTTTCTTT. This sequence encodes CASTLLRVGQQNTEAFF. The V gene is TRBV2, the J gene TRBJ1-1, with a tentative D call TRBD1 (5 bases). This CDR3 comprises 17 residues. V lost 7 bases to trimming and J lost 1 base, with 22 bases between them. Germline V lookup: CDR1 SNHLY, CDR2 FYNNEI.

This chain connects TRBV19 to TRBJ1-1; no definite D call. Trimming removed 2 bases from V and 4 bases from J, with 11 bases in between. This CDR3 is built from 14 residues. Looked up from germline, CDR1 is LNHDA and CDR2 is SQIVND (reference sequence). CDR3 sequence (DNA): TGTGCCAGTAGTATAAGTCAGGTGGGCACTGAAGCTTTCTTT. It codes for CASSISQVGTEAFF. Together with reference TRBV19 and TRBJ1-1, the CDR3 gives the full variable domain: DGGITQSPKYLFRKEGQNVTLSCEQNLNHDAMYWYRQDPGQGLRLIYYSQIVNDFQKGDIAEGYSVSREKKESFPLTVTSAQKNPTAFYLCASSISQVGTEAFFGQGTRLTVV.

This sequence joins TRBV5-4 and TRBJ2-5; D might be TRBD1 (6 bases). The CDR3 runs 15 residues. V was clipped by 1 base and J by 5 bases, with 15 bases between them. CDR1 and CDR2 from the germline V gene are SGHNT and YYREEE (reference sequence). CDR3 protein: CASSLPGVAGETQYF. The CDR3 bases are TGTGCCAGCAGCTTGCCAGGGGTTGCCGGCGAGACCCAGTACTTC.

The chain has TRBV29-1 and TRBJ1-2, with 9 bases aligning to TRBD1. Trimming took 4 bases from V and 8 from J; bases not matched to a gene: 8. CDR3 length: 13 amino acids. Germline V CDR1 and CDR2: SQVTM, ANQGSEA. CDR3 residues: CSVGGTGNSGYTF. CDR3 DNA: TGCAGCGTTGGGGGGACAGGGAACTCCGGCTACACCTTC.